These 25 T cell receptor beta chains were all obtained from the same sample, sequenced in a study of response to subunit inactivated influenza vaccine. Each CDR3 protein gets one entry after TCRdb re-called the RT-PCR reads with MiXCR. The profile covers 300,000 to 350,000 distinct CDR3 sequences, with around a fifth appearing a single time and roughly a tenth taken by the ten largest. The sample was PBMCs from blood, taken less than 22 months after vaccination. Receptor source: a man aged 50 to 75 who received an inactivated influenza vaccine.

This clonotype was seen only once. The chain uses TRBV6-5 and TRBJ2-7; D is uncertain. Germline V gene lookup returns CDR1 MNHEY and CDR2 SVGAGI. CDR3 length: 13 residues. Trimming pared 2 bases from V and 0 bases from J, leaving 5 bases between. CDR3 sequence reads: CASSYKTSYEQYF. The DNA for the CDR3 is TGTGCCAGCAGTTACAAAACCTCCTACGAGCAGTACTTC.

The chain employs TRBV29-1 and TRBJ1-2; unclear D gene. The CDR3 has 11 amino acids. Per germline, CDR1 SQVTM and CDR2 ANQGSEA. Trimming left V 3 bases short and J 8 bases short, with 10 bases between. The CDR3 DNA is TGCAGCGTTGAGAGGGATGGGGGCTACACCTTC. Translated: CSVERDGGYTF.

This clonotype was recorded a few times. The chain uses TRBV5-1 and TRBJ1-1; D gene ambiguous. CDR3 size: 15 residues. Looked up from germline, CDR1 is SGHRS and CDR2 is YFSETQ. V was cut by 0 bases and J by 1 base, with 10 bases left in between. CDR3 sequence (DNA): TGCGCCAGCAGCTTGGATCGAGGGTCGAACACTGAAGCTTTCTTT. This gives the protein CASSLDRGSNTEAFF.

This clonotype came up a few times. This chain links TRBV12-3 or TRBV12-4 with TRBJ2-3, with 8 bases matching TRBD2. The CDR3 is 13 residues long. V gave up 10 bases and J gave up 0 bases; unmatched junction bases: 3. CDR3 region: CANGGDSTDTQYF. The CDR3 nucleotides read TGTGCCAACGGGGGGGACAGCACAGATACGCAGTATTTT.

This clonotype has more than one count but fewer than ten. This sequence joins TRBV18 and TRBJ1-1, with 8 bases fitting TRBD1. This CDR3 has 15 amino acids. The junction had 5 bases not matched to a gene; V was cut back by 3 bases and J by 2 bases. The germline CDR1 and CDR2 sequences are KGHSH and LQKENI. The CDR3: CASSPSGQGNTEAFF. Written as DNA, the CDR3 is TGTGCCAGCTCACCCTCCGGACAGGGAAACACTGAAGCTTTCTTT.

The rearrangement links TRBV10-3 to TRBJ2-1, with 14 nucleotides matching TRBD2. Looked up from germline, CDR1 is ENHRY and CDR2 is SYGVKD. After removal of 6 bases from V and 7 bases from J, the junction contained 5 bases not matched to a gene. The CDR3 runs to 15 residues. The CDR3 nucleotides are TGTGCCATCAGCCCGGGACTAGCGGGAGAAAATGAGCAGTTCTTC. The encoded protein is CAISPGLAGENEQFF.

In this sample, this clonotype turned up a few times. This chain uses TRBV5-1 with TRBJ2-7, with TRBD2 identical over 8 bases. Germline CDR1 reads SGHRS; CDR2 reads YFSETQ. Unmatched junction bases numbered 2, after V lost 4 bases and J lost 2 bases. The CDR3 contains 13 residues. CDR3 in DNA: TGCGCCAGCAGCACTAGCGGCGCCTACGAGCAGTACTTC. As protein: CASSTSGAYEQYF.

The V and J genes are TRBV4-3 and TRBJ2-5; TRBD2 matches 10 bases. The CDR3 runs 15 residues. From germline, CDR1 is LGHNA and CDR2 YSLEER. V gave up 1 base and J gave up 5 bases; unmatched junction bases: 4. The CDR3 loop reads CASSQGLAGGETQYF. Here the CDR3 DNA reads TGCGCCAGCAGCCAAGGACTAGCGGGCGGGGAGACCCAGTACTTC.

This clonotype was seen repeatedly, ten times or more. The junction differs from germline at one of its ends, possibly a read error. The V call is TRBV5-6, the J call TRBJ1-1; 7 bases fit TRBD1. CDR3 length equals 15 residues. CDR1 SGHDT and CDR2 YYEEEE come from the germline V gene. CDR3 residues: CASRGKLGRNTEAFF. The CDR3 DNA sequence: TGTGCGAGCAGGGGGAAACTGGGGAGGAACACTGAAGCTTTCTTT.

A few counts support this clonotype. This sequence joins TRBV20-1 and TRBJ1-5, with D possibly TRBD1 on 5 matching bases. The germline V and J ends were trimmed by 0 bases and 9 bases, with 12 bases remaining between them. The germline V gene has CDR1 DFQATT and CDR2 SNEGSKA (reference sequence). The CDR3 sequence is 13 residues long. This chain's CDR3 is CSARDQSGGPQHF. Here the CDR3 DNA reads TGCAGTGCTAGAGATCAGTCGGGGGGGCCCCAGCATTTT.

Comment on this clonotype: A read error may produce the germline difference seen at one junction end. The chain joins TRBV4-3 to TRBJ2-7; 8 bases match TRBD2. The CDR3 sequence is 13 residues long. Germline CDR1 and CDR2: LGHNA and YSLEER. The CDR3 DNA sequence: TGCGCCAGCAGCCAAGATCGTAGCGGGGAGCCACTTTTC. Encoded protein: CASSQDRSGEPLF.

This chain links TRBV20-1 with TRBJ2-3; possible D gene TRBD2, 6 bases. The CDR3 loop spans 14 amino acids. Germline V gene sequence: CDR1 DFQATT, CDR2 SNEGSKA (reference sequence). The CDR3 is CSILGGVMTDTQYF. The CDR3 DNA reads as TGCAGCATCTTGGGGGGAGTTATGACAGATACGCAGTATTTT.

This chain joins TRBV25-1 and TRBJ1-6; D perhaps matches TRBD1 (6 bases). The CDR3 has 14 amino acids. The V end lost 6 bases, the J end lost 8 bases, and 14 bases lay between the germline ends. Germline V gene lookup returns CDR1 MGHDK and CDR2 SYGVNS. For the CDR3, the DNA is TGTGCCAGCAGCCCCACAGGGAGGCATTCACCCCTCCACTTT. It encodes CASSPTGRHSPLHF.

The chain recombines TRBV7-9 with TRBJ2-1, with D perhaps TRBD1 (5 bases). V was shortened by 5 bases and J by 8 bases, with 19 bases between the two germline ends. Germline lookup yields CDR1 SEHNR and CDR2 FQNEAQ (reference sequence). The length of the CDR3 is 15 residues. The CDR3 region is CASSQDSGSVDEQFF. CDR3 bases: TGTGCCAGCAGCCAAGACAGTGGAAGTGTCGATGAGCAGTTCTTC.

This clonotype has just a few counts. The V gene is TRBV4-3, the J gene TRBJ1-2; D unclear. V lost 1 base, J lost 2 bases, and 14 bases lay in between. This CDR3 spans 16 amino acids. Germline loops: CDR1 LGHNA, CDR2 YSLEER. The CDR3 bases are TGCGCCAGCAGCCAAGCCTCCCTTCCCAGCAACTATGGCTACACCTTC. Translating it yields CASSQASLPSNYGYTF.

This clonotype was seen a few times. CDR3 nucleotide sequence: TGTGCCAGCAGCCAATTTTTTAGCTCTGGAAACACCATATATTTT. Encoded protein: CASSQFFSSGNTIYF. V and J are TRBV3-1 and TRBJ1-3, with D hard to call. The V gene's germline CDR1 is LGHDT and CDR2 YNNKEL (reference sequence). CDR3 size: 15 residues. Deletions cut 2 bases from V and 0 bases from J, with 8 bases between.

This clonotype was seen a handful of times. V usage is TRBV24-1 and J usage is TRBJ2-3; D is unclear. This CDR3 is built from 16 residues. Germline-derived CDR1 and CDR2 are KGHDR and SFDVKD. With 1 base removed from V and 2 bases from J, the gap between germline ends came to 12 bases. The CDR3 nucleotides are TGTGCCACCAGTGATTTCGGTCTGGTTAACACAGATACGCAGTATTTT. Translation: CATSDFGLVNTDTQYF.

J is TRBJ2-3 and V is TRBV12-3 or TRBV12-4; D not resolved. V shed 6 bases and J shed 0 bases, with 10 bases lying between them. CDR3 length: 14 amino acids. CDR3 sequence reads: CASSTDRSTDTQYF. As DNA, the CDR3 is TGTGCCAGCAGCACAGACCGGAGCACAGATACGCAGTATTTT.

The rearrangement uses TRBV6-1 and TRBJ2-1; D may correspond to TRBD1 or TRBD2 (5 bases each). This CDR3 comprises 14 residues. Per the germline V gene, CDR1 is MNHNS and CDR2 is SASEGT. Trimming removed 9 bases at V and 5 bases at J, with 17 bases between. The CDR3 coding sequence is TGTGCCAGTGCCCCGGGACCCAATCACAATGAGCAGTTCTTC. It encodes CASAPGPNHNEQFF.

This chain links TRBV7-2 with TRBJ2-7, with 9 bases aligning to TRBD2. The CDR3 is made up of 14 amino acids. With 3 bases clipped from V and 2 bases from J, the junction kept 2 bases outside the gene matches. In germline, CDR1 is SGHTA, CDR2 FQGNSA. CDR3 nucleotides: TGTGCCAGCAGCTTGACTAGCGGAGCCTACGAGCAGTACTTC. As protein: CASSLTSGAYEQYF.

This clonotype has a handful of counts. The V gene is TRBV20-1, the J gene TRBJ1-5, with 9 nucleotides matching TRBD1. The V gene's germline CDR1 is DFQATT and CDR2 SNEGSKA (reference sequence). The CDR3 has 17 residues. V shed 6 bases and J 5 bases; nucleotides not matched to a gene: 17. DNA of the CDR3: TGCAGTGCCCACACTCCGCGCGGGACAGGGAGGGATCAGCCCCAGCATTTT. Protein product: CSAHTPRGTGRDQPQHF.

V usage is TRBV20-1 and J usage is TRBJ1-1; D call uncertain. V lost 3 bases and J lost 8, with 10 bases in between. This CDR3 region has 11 residues. Germline V gene sequence: CDR1 DFQATT, CDR2 SNEGSKA (reference sequence). The CDR3 here is CSARKDLEAFF. The DNA for the CDR3 is TGCAGTGCTAGGAAGGACTTAGAAGCTTTCTTT.

The sample holds a few counts of this clonotype. The genes are TRBV30 and TRBJ1-4, with TRBD1 identical over 9 bases. V was clipped by 8 bases and J by 7 bases; unmatched bases: 11. This CDR3 region has 14 residues. Germline V gene lookup returns CDR1 GTSNPN and CDR2 SVGIG (reference sequence). The CDR3 sequence is CAGYRQGGIEKLFF. The CDR3, as DNA: TGTGCCGGGTATCGACAGGGGGGGATTGAAAAACTGTTTTTT.

The rearrangement joins TRBV29-1 to TRBJ2-3, with 12 bases lining up with TRBD2. This CDR3 has 22 residues. Germline trimming cut 1 base from V and 4 bases from J; bases unmatched to any gene: 24. The germline CDR1 and CDR2 sequences are SQVTM and ANQGSEA. CDR3 residues: CSVEGGQMTSGSLFLPPDTQYF. In DNA form, the CDR3 reads TGCAGCGTTGAAGGAGGACAGATGACTAGCGGGAGTCTCTTTTTACCTCCAGATACGCAGTATTTT.

The J gene is TRBJ1-6, the V gene TRBV20-1, with 11 bases aligning to TRBD1. The trim removed 5 bases at V and 7 bases at J, leaving 4 bases unmatched. The germline V gene encodes CDR1 DFQATT and CDR2 SNEGSKA (reference sequence). This CDR3 contains 14 residues. The CDR3 reads CSAGQGASNSPLHF. The CDR3 DNA follows: TGCAGTGCTGGACAGGGGGCGTCGAATTCACCCCTCCACTTT.